This T cell receptor beta chain was identified in a study of blood T cells in healthy people across ages. Overall study findings and caveats: Observed TCR beta diversity per million T cells went down as age went up. This fall followed a roughly linear course with age. Conclusively comparing naive with antigen-experienced cells was impossible with unsorted PBMCs.

This clonotype was seen more than once but under ten times. The antigen is not known. The germline CDR1 and CDR2 sequences are LGHDT and YNNKEL (reference sequence). The CDR3 runs 14 residues. V lost 0 bases and J lost 6, with 9 bases in between. A second PCR, run for roughly 7 to 11 cycles, used a sample-barcoded 5' primer plus a J-beta primer mix. TCRdb passed the 5' RACE reads through MiXCR, listing each CDR3 protein once. This table has hundreds of thousands of distinct CDR3 sequences, less than 35% appearing once. Each donor gave around 9.6 milliliters of peripheral blood. The V and J genes are TRBV3-1 and TRBJ1-5; D is possibly TRBD1 (6 bases). Sequences were obtained from blood. The source of this sequence is a woman aged 80 or over in good health. CDR3 nucleotide sequence: TGTGCCAGCAGCCAAGAGGACAGCGTTCAGCCCCAGCATTTT. Its translation: CASSQEDSVQPQHF.